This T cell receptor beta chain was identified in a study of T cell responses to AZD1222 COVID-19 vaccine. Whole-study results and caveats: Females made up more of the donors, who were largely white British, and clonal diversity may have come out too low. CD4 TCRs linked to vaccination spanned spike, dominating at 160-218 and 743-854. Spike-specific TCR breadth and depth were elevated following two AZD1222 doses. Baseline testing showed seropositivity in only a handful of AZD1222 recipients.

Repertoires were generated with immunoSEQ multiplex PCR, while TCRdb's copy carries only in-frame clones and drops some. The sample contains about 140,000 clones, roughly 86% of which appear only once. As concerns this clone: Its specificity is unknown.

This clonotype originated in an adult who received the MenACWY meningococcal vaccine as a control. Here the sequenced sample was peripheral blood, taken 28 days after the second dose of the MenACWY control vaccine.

CDR3 protein: CASSVDWGHDTEAFF. CDR3 coding DNA: TGTGCCAGCAGCGTAGATTGGGGACACGACACTGAAGCTTTCTTT. The chain couples TRBV9 to TRBJ1-1, with a possible D match to TRBD1 (6 bases). This CDR3 has 15 residues. Trimming stripped 0 bases from V and 3 bases from J, with 12 bases between. Germline-derived CDR1 and CDR2 are SGDLS and YYNGEE.